What follows are 24 T cell receptor beta chains derived from one specimen sequenced in a study of blood T cell repertoires in COVID-19. Clones were sequenced by immunoSEQ multiplex PCR, and TCRdb holds only the in-frame ones, with some missing. The data contain roughly 49,000 clones, 90% to 95% of them singletons. Sequencing used peripheral blood. The receptors here all came from a woman of 80 years or more with acute or convalescent COVID-19.

This clone was seen a single time. The chain has TRBV4-3 and TRBJ1-2; the match to TRBD1 covers 8 bases. Germline-derived CDR1 and CDR2 are LGHNA and YSLEER. Germline trimming cut 5 bases from V and 0 bases from J; bases unmatched to any gene: 20. The CDR3 contains 20 residues. Written as DNA, the CDR3 is TGCGCCAGCAGCAATACACCCATAGGACAGGGAGGCACAGCTAACTATGGCTACACCTTC. This translates into CASSNTPIGQGGTANYGYTF.

The CDR3 DNA reads TGTGCCAGCAGTTTAACGGGACAGGGGAGGGCTTTCTTT. As protein: CASSLTGQGRAFF. The chain has TRBV28 and TRBJ1-1; 10 bases fit TRBD1. The length of the CDR3 is 13 residues. The J segment lost 11 bases and the V segment lost 2 bases, leaving 5 bases of the junction unmatched. Looked up from germline, CDR1 is MDHEN and CDR2 is SYDVKM.

The chain is built from TRBV7-9 and TRBJ1-2, with D uncertain. This CDR3 region has 12 residues. The V gene lost 1 base and the J gene lost 8 bases, with 8 bases spanning the gap. Germline CDR1 is SEHNR and CDR2 is FQNEAQ (reference sequence). CDR3 loop: CASSLDSYGYTF. CDR3 nucleotide sequence: TGTGCCAGCAGCTTAGACTCTTACGGCTACACCTTC.

V usage is TRBV9 and J usage is TRBJ2-2, with 8 bases aligning to TRBD2. Germline V CDR1 and CDR2: SGDLS, YYNGEE. The CDR3 sequence is 16 residues long. V trimming: 0 bases; J trimming: 6 bases; junction bases outside the gene matches: 7. CDR3 protein: CASSVGGGIGAGELFF. The CDR3 coding sequence is TGTGCCAGCAGCGTAGGCGGGGGGATCGGCGCCGGGGAGCTGTTTTTT.

The rearrangement links TRBV30 to TRBJ2-4, with 8 bases that match TRBD1. This CDR3 spans 13 amino acids. Unmatched junction bases numbered 1, after V lost 3 bases and J lost 3 bases. CDR1 is GTSNPN and CDR2 is SVGIG in the germline V gene (reference sequence). The CDR3 protein is CAWRDRVKNIQYF. DNA of the CDR3: TGTGCCTGGAGGGACAGGGTCAAAAACATTCAGTACTTC. The full variable domain, rest sourced from reference TRBV30 and TRBJ2-4, is SQTIHQWPATLVQPVGSPLSLECTVEGTSNPNLYWYRQAAGRGLQLLFYSVGIGQISSEVPQNLSASRPQDRQFILSSKKLLLSDSGFYLCAWRDRVKNIQYFGAGTRLSVL.

The chain couples TRBV5-4 to TRBJ2-1; TRBD1 matches 9 bases. The CDR3 has 15 amino acids. V was pared by 4 bases and J by 4 bases, with 6 bases of the junction left unmatched. Germline V gene sequence: CDR1 SGHNT, CDR2 YYREEE (reference sequence). The CDR3 spells CASSVGDRAYNEQFF. The CDR3 bases are TGTGCCAGCAGCGTGGGGGACAGGGCGTACAATGAGCAGTTCTTC.

The rearrangement joins TRBV5-1 to TRBJ2-7; 8 nucleotides line up with TRBD1. After removal of 0 bases from V and 0 bases from J, the junction contained 11 bases not matched to a gene. The germline V gene has CDR1 SGHRS and CDR2 YFSETQ. The CDR3 loop spans 18 amino acids. The CDR3 loop reads CASSLEGGQGPPSYEQYF. In nucleotides, the CDR3 is TGCGCCAGCAGCTTGGAGGGTGGACAGGGTCCCCCCTCCTACGAGCAGTACTTC.

The chain links TRBV7-3 to TRBJ2-2; D gene unclear. Per the germline V gene, CDR1 is SGHTA and CDR2 is FQGTGA. V was shortened by 2 bases and J by 5 bases, with 9 bases between the two germline ends. CDR3 length equals 14 residues. The CDR3 region has the DNA TGTGCCAGCAGCTTAGTCTCCGTGACCGGGGAGCTGTTTTTT. It encodes CASSLVSVTGELFF.

This chain links TRBV5-6 with TRBJ2-5, with 10 bases fitting TRBD2. The CDR3 extends over 15 amino acids. The J segment lost 5 bases and the V segment lost 1 base, leaving 5 bases of the junction unmatched. Per the germline V gene, CDR1 is SGHDT and CDR2 is YYEEEE. This CDR3 reads CASSLPSGSWETQYF. In DNA, the CDR3 is TGTGCCAGCAGCTTGCCTAGCGGGAGCTGGGAGACCCAGTACTTC.

This clone was seen once. This CDR3 is CASSLTATSGRNEQFF. Written as DNA, the CDR3 is TGTGCCAGCAGCTTAACGGCGACTAGCGGGAGGAATGAGCAGTTCTTC. The chain has TRBV7-3 and TRBJ2-1; 13 bases map to TRBD2. Trimming removed 0 bases from V and 7 bases from J; junction bases left unmatched: 3. Germline loops: CDR1 SGHTA, CDR2 FQGTGA. The CDR3 is made up of 16 amino acids. Full variable domain (rest looked up from reference TRBV7-3 and TRBJ2-1): GAGVSQTPSNKVTEKGKYVELRCDPISGHTALYWYRQSLGQGPEFLIYFQGTGAADDSGLPNDRFFAVRPEGSVSTLKIQRTERGDSAVYLCASSLTATSGRNEQFFGPGTRLTVL.

The V and J genes are TRBV3-1 (or the pseudogene TRBV3-2) and TRBJ2-3; TRBD2 matches 11 bases. This CDR3 spans 23 amino acids. CDR1 and CDR2 from the germline V gene are LGHDT and YNNKEL (reference sequence). The trim removed 0 bases at V and 0 bases at J, leaving 20 bases unmatched. The CDR3 bases are TGTGCCAGCAGCCAAGATCGGCCGCCATGCGGAAAACTAGCGGGGGATAGCACAGATACGCAGTATTTT. Translation: CASSQDRPPCGKLAGDSTDTQYF.

The V gene is TRBV7-6, the J gene TRBJ2-5; TRBD2 aligns across 15 bases. Germline V gene lookup returns CDR1 SGHVS and CDR2 FNYEAQ. The CDR3 totals 17 residues. The V segment lost 3 bases and the J segment 5 bases; nucleotides outside the gene matches: 7. Written as DNA, the CDR3 is TGTGCCAGCAGCTTGCTGGGACTAGCGGGAGGTTGGGAGACCCAGTACTTC. It yields the protein CASSLLGLAGGWETQYF.

V and J are TRBV14 and TRBJ2-2; TRBD1 matches at 7 bases. CDR3 length: 17 amino acids. The trim removed 4 bases at V and 1 base at J, leaving 9 bases unmatched. Germline values: CDR1 SGHDN, CDR2 FVKESK. The CDR3 loop is CASSLYWDSLNTGELFF. The CDR3 DNA follows: TGTGCCAGCAGCCTTTACTGGGACAGCCTGAACACCGGGGAGCTGTTTTTT.

Regarding this clone: The sample carries other DNA sequences with the same CDR3. The chain employs TRBV9 and TRBJ2-4, with TRBD2 identical over 10 bases. The CDR3 has 15 residues. Germline V gene lookup returns CDR1 SGDLS and CDR2 YYNGEE. The V gene end was trimmed by 0 bases and the J gene end by 8 bases; junction bases not matched to a gene: 5. CDR3 in amino acids: CASSVGLAGVDIQYF. CDR3 in DNA: TGTGCCAGCAGCGTAGGTCTAGCGGGAGTTGACATTCAGTACTTC.

The genes are TRBV30 and TRBJ2-7; maybe TRBD1 (6 bases). V was trimmed by 3 bases and J by 4 bases, leaving 10 bases between them. CDR3 length: 12 residues. CDR1 and CDR2 from the germline V gene are GTSNPN and SVGIG (reference sequence). The CDR3 reads CAWSRGTYEQYF. CDR3 nucleotides: TGTGCCTGGAGCAGGGGCACTTACGAGCAGTACTTC.

The chain links TRBV28 to TRBJ1-2; D gene unclear. CDR1 MDHEN and CDR2 SYDVKM come from the germline V gene. Trimming cost V 5 bases and J 4 bases, with 17 bases left between them. This CDR3 region has 15 residues. The DNA of the CDR3 is TGTGCCAGCAGTCCAAGTGGCTCGTCTGTCTATGGCTACACCTTC. This encodes CASSPSGSSVYGYTF.

The chain couples TRBV29-1 to TRBJ2-5; 8 bases are a match to TRBD1. Germline V CDR1 and CDR2: SQVTM, ANQGSEA. This CDR3 is 14 amino acids long. V gave up 3 bases and J gave up 2 bases; unmatched junction bases: 5. The CDR3 DNA is TGCAGCGTTGAGCACAGGGGGTTGCAAGAGACCCAGTACTTC. Its translation: CSVEHRGLQETQYF. The entire variable domain, with the rest obtained from reference TRBV29-1 and TRBJ2-5, is as follows: SAVISQKPSRDICQRGTSLTIQCQVDSQVTMMFWYRQQPGQSLTLIATANQGSEATYESGFVIDKFPISRPNLTFSTLTVSNMSPEDSSIYLCSVEHRGLQETQYFGPGTRLLVL.

J is TRBJ1-4 and V is TRBV7-9; maybe TRBD1 (5 bases). Germline CDR1 SEHNR, CDR2 FQNEAQ (reference sequence). Trimming removed 5 bases at V and 7 bases at J, with 8 bases between. The CDR3 contains 12 residues. The CDR3 here is CASSRDSEKLFF. CDR3 coding DNA: TGTGCCAGCAGCCGAGACAGTGAAAAACTGTTTTTT.

The chain carries TRBV7-9 and TRBJ2-1; 12 bases match TRBD1. Germline CDR1 SEHNR, CDR2 FQNEAQ (reference sequence). V shed 5 bases, J shed 9 bases, and the junction held 11 bases outside the gene matches. The CDR3 extends over 16 amino acids. The CDR3: CASSQGGGQGAGEQFF. For the CDR3, the DNA is TGTGCCAGCAGCCAGGGCGGGGGACAGGGGGCAGGTGAGCAGTTCTTC.

The V gene is TRBV5-1, the J gene TRBJ2-7, with 10 bases that match TRBD1. V trimming: 6 bases; J trimming: 1 base; junction bases outside the gene matches: 7. This CDR3 is 15 amino acids long. Germline V gene sequence: CDR1 SGHRS, CDR2 YFSETQ. CDR3 DNA sequence: TGCGCCAGCACCTCGGGGGGACAGGGGTCCTACGAGCAGTACTTC. Translated: CASTSGGQGSYEQYF.

The rearrangement joins TRBV30 to TRBJ1-4, with D possibly matching TRBD1 (6 bases). The V end was cut by 4 bases, the J end by 4 bases, with 16 bases between. Germline V gene lookup returns CDR1 GTSNPN and CDR2 SVGIG (reference sequence). The CDR3 has 15 amino acids. This CDR3 reads CAWNRGQGNNEKLFF. In nucleotides, the CDR3 is TGTGCCTGGAATAGGGGACAAGGCAATAATGAAAAACTGTTTTTT.

The chain recombines TRBV6-4 with TRBJ2-1; 8 bases align to TRBD2. Trimming at V came to 4 bases and at J to 5 bases, leaving 4 bases not matched to a gene. This CDR3 has 14 residues. Germline V gene lookup returns CDR1 MRHNA and CDR2 SNTAGT. The CDR3 loop reads CASSAGLDNNEQFF. The CDR3 nucleotides are TGTGCCAGCAGTGCGGGACTAGATAACAATGAGCAGTTCTTC.

This sequence joins TRBV5-6 and TRBJ1-2, with 7 bases identical to TRBD1. The germline gives CDR1 SGHDT, CDR2 YYEEEE. V lost 6 bases to trimming and J lost 0 bases; unmatched junction nucleotides: 11. The CDR3 totals 16 residues. CDR3 in DNA: TGTGCCAGCACCCTTTTCCAGGGGGGAGCTAACTATGGCTACACCTTC. This sequence encodes CASTLFQGGANYGYTF.

V usage is TRBV27 and J usage is TRBJ1-1; TRBD1 is a possible D gene (5 bases). The CDR3 runs to 14 residues. Germline lookup yields CDR1 MNHEY and CDR2 SMNVEV (reference sequence). V lost 6 bases and J lost 6, with 17 bases in between. The CDR3 DNA reads as TGTGCCAGCAGGTTCTTTGGGGGGGACTCTGAAGCTTTCTTT. Its protein product is CASRFFGGDSEAFF.